This is a list of T cell receptor beta chains from one sample in a study of cytomegalovirus exposure and HLA in healthy donors. The method was immunoSEQ multiplex PCR; TCRdb's version includes in-frame clones alone and lacks a portion of them. The data hold 150,000 or so clones, with approximately 86% observed a single time. Sequencing was done on a sample of PBMCs. These receptor sequences come from a woman in her late teens or twenties in good health and CMV-seronegative. The CDR3 runs from the conserved cysteine through the conserved F or W. A D gene is named only where the DNA matches it firmly. Size is stated for part of the rows, as once, few or many counts, or as a class when the clone is expanded.

v_call,d_call,clone_size,j_call,cdr3_nt,cdr3_aa
TRBV7-8,TRBD2,few,TRBJ2-1,TGTGCCAGCAGGTCCGACTTCTTGAGCGGGAGACCAATGGAGCAGTTCTTC,CASRSDFLSGRPMEQFF
TRBV7-9,TRBD1,NA,TRBJ1-3,TGTGCCAGCAACCCGACAGGGGGCTCGGGAAACACCATATATTTT,CASNPTGGSGNTIYF
TRBV5-6,NA,NA,TRBJ1-3,TGTGCCAGCAGCATAGGCGGGCGAGGTCCTGACTCTGGAAGCACCATATATTTT,CASSIGGRGPDSGSTIYF
TRBV7-3,NA,NA,TRBJ1-1,TGTGCCAGCAGCTTAACCGGTCGGGGAGATCCTGAAGCTTTCTTT,CASSLTGRGDPEAFF
TRBV6-5,TRBD2,NA,TRBJ2-7,TGTGCCAGCAGTTACGGCGGGACTAGCCCTTACGAGCAGTACTTC,CASSYGGTSPYEQYF
TRBV5-1,TRBD2,NA,TRBJ2-1,TGCGCCAGCAGCAAAACTAGCGGGAAGGAGGGTGAGCAGTTCTTC,CASSKTSGKEGEQFF
TRBV7-9,TRBD1,NA,TRBJ2-7,TGTGCCAGCAGCCTGGGGACAGGGGGGATTGACGAGCAGTACTTC,CASSLGTGGIDEQYF
TRBV4-1,TRBD1,few,TRBJ1-5,TGCGCCAGCAGCTACAGGGGTAGCAATCAGCCCCAGCATTTT,CASSYRGSNQPQHF
TRBV7-6,NA,NA,TRBJ2-7,TGTGCCAGCAGCTTAAGTGGAGGCTCCTACGAGCAGTACTTC,CASSLSGGSYEQYF
TRBV2,NA,NA,TRBJ2-3,TGTGCCAGCAGTGATCATTCAGATACGCAGTATTTT,CASSDHSDTQYF
TRBV6-5,NA,NA,TRBJ2-2,TGTGCCAGCAGTACACCGCAGGGCGCCGGGGAGCTGTTTTTT,CASSTPQGAGELFF
TRBV6-6,NA,few,TRBJ2-6,TGTGCCAGCAGCAACAGAGTGTCTGGGGCCAACGTCCTGACTTTC,CASSNRVSGANVLTF
TRBV9,NA,NA,TRBJ2-3,TGTGCCAGCAGCGAGGGGGATTTTTGGGGGAGCACAGATACGCAGTATTTT,CASSEGDFWGSTDTQYF
TRBV15,NA,NA,TRBJ1-5,TGTGCCACCAGCGGTAACAGTAATAGAGGCAATCAGCCCCAGCATTTT,CATSGNSNRGNQPQHF
TRBV5-6,NA,NA,TRBJ1-1,TGTGCCAGCAGCTCCGCCCCAGGGGCGGGTGAAGCTTTCTTT,CASSSAPGAGEAFF
TRBV7-6,TRBD2,NA,TRBJ2-5,TGTGCCAGCAGCTTAGGCGTGGGAGGGGAGACCCAGTACTTC,CASSLGVGGETQYF
TRBV7-5,NA,NA,TRBJ2-7,TGTGCCAGAAGCTTATATACAGTGCGTCGAAACGAGCAGTACTTC,CARSLYTVRRNEQYF
TRBV6-5,NA,NA,TRBJ2-2,TGTGCCAGCAGTTACGCCGCCCAGGGGAACACCGGGGAGCTGTTTTTT,CASSYAAQGNTGELFF